The clone carrying this TCR beta chain showed up just a few times. These data are taken from a study of blood T cell repertoires in COVID-19. Study details: Researchers got acute and convalescent COVID-19 samples from the United States, Italy and Spain. Sources were T cells, B-cell-depleted T cells, or PBMCs; the material itself was cDNA or gDNA.

Germline lookup yields CDR1 PRHDT and CDR2 FYEKMQ (reference sequence). This CDR3 spans 13 amino acids. The ends were cut back, 5 bases at V and 1 base at J, with 8 bases in the middle. Per the study methods: Reference gene primer amplification yielded estimated nucleated cell counts. Generated by immunoSEQ multiplex PCR, the TCRdb table keeps only in-frame clones and is missing some. V and J calls and clone size are copied from that table; D and trimming were computed from the DNA. This sample carries roughly 250,000 clones, about 87% of them seen once, and the ten largest clones take 8% to 9.5%. The sample taken for sequencing was peripheral blood. This TCR was recovered from a human donor in a cohort sampled during active COVID-19. The chain links TRBV13 to TRBJ1-1; the D is unclear. CDR3 nucleotide sequence: TGTGCCAGCAGCCAACTCAAGAACACTGAAGCTTTCTTT. Residues: CASSQLKNTEAFF.